These 8 T cell receptor beta chains were sequenced from one sample in a study of blood T cell repertoires in COVID-19. Clones were sequenced by immunoSEQ multiplex PCR, and TCRdb holds only the in-frame ones, with some missing. Of around 250,000 clones listed, roughly 85% were seen once; the top ten hold approximately 5%. Sequencing was carried out using PBMCs or T cells enriched from blood (not recorded which). The receptor set was obtained from a man in his forties who had been exposed to COVID-19.

The J gene is TRBJ2-1, the V gene TRBV5-1; 15 nucleotides line up with TRBD2. The germline gives CDR1 SGHRS, CDR2 YFSETQ. Trimming cost V 4 bases and J 10 bases; bases outside gene matches: 9. The CDR3 covers 16 residues. In DNA, the CDR3 is TGCGCCAGCAGCCCCACCTCCGGGACTAGCGGGAGGGAGCAGTTCTTC. Translated, it gives CASSPTSGTSGREQFF.

This clone was recorded at least ten times. The chain joins TRBV7-6 to TRBJ2-1; no clear D gene. CDR1 is SGHVS, CDR2 FNYEAQ, per germline. This CDR3 comprises 13 residues. V was pared by 3 bases and J by 0 bases, with 3 bases between. CDR3 coding DNA: TGTGCCAGCAGCTTTAGCTCCTACAATGAGCAGTTCTTC. It encodes CASSFSSYNEQFF.

This clone has a handful of counts. V is TRBV9 and J is TRBJ1-3; no definite D call. The V gene lost 0 bases and the J gene lost 0 bases, with 10 bases spanning the gap. The germline gives CDR1 SGDLS, CDR2 YYNGEE. This CDR3 is built from 16 residues. This CDR3 is CASSVGGVRSGNTIYF. Here the CDR3 DNA reads TGTGCCAGCAGCGTAGGAGGAGTGCGCTCTGGAAACACCATATATTTT.

This clone showed up just once. This chain connects TRBV9 to TRBJ1-2; weak D call: TRBD1 (6 bases). From germline, CDR1 is SGDLS and CDR2 YYNGEE. V was shortened by 2 bases and J by 8 bases, with 28 bases between the two germline ends. The CDR3 contains 18 residues. The CDR3 DNA sequence: TGTGCCAGCAGCGTGTTCTTGAGAGGACCGGGACAATCATGCGGCTACACCTTC. Residues: CASSVFLRGPGQSCGYTF.

The gene calls are TRBV6-5 and TRBJ1-3; D perhaps matches TRBD1 (5 bases). V lost 7 bases to trimming and J lost 4 bases, with 11 bases between them. The CDR3 covers 13 residues. Germline V gene lookup returns CDR1 MNHEY and CDR2 SVGAGI. The CDR3 nucleotides read TGTGCCAGCATCAGGCACAGGGGAAACACCATATATTTT. Its translation: CASIRHRGNTIYF.

The chain employs TRBV5-8 and TRBJ1-5; D call uncertain. V gave up 1 base and J gave up 1 base, with 3 bases separating them. The germline CDR1 and CDR2 sequences are SGHTS and YDEGEE. This CDR3 comprises 13 residues. This CDR3 is CASSLLSNQPQHF. The CDR3 DNA sequence: TGTGCCAGCAGCTTGCTCAGCAATCAGCCCCAGCATTTT. Full variable domain (rest looked up from reference TRBV5-8 and TRBJ1-5): EAGVTQSPTHLIKTRGQQATLRCSPISGHTSVYWYQQALGLGLQFLLWYDEGEERNRGNFPPRFSGRQFPNYSSELNVNALELEDSALYLCASSLLSNQPQHFGDGTRLSIL.

There are a few counts of this clone. This chain links TRBV30 with TRBJ2-3; no firm D call. V was clipped by 2 bases and J by 9 bases, with 9 bases between them. Germline loops: CDR1 GTSNPN, CDR2 SVGIG (reference sequence). The CDR3 runs to 11 residues. The CDR3: CAWSHQETQYF. CDR3 bases: TGTGCCTGGAGTCATCAGGAAACGCAGTATTTT.

The chain has TRBV18 and TRBJ2-7, with D possibly matching TRBD2 (6 bases). Germline CDR1 and CDR2: KGHSH and LQKENI. The V end lost 6 bases, the J end lost 6 bases, and 21 bases lay between the germline ends. This CDR3 is 15 amino acids long. The CDR3: CASSRTSWEASEQYF. The CDR3 DNA reads as TGTGCCAGCTCCCGGACGAGTTGGGAGGCTTCCGAGCAGTACTTC.